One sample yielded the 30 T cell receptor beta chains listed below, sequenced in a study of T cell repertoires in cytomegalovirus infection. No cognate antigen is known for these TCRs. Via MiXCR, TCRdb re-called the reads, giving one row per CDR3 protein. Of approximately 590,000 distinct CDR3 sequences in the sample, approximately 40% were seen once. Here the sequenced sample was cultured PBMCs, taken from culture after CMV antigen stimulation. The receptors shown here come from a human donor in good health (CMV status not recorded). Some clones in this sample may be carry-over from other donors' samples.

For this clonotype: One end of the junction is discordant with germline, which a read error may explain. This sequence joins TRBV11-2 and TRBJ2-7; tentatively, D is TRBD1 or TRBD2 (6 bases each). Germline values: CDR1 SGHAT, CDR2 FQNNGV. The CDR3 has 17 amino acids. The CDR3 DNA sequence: TGCGCCAGCAGCTCGCCGAGGGGGGTCTATAGCTCCTACGAGCAGTACTTC. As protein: CASSSPRGVYSSYEQYF.

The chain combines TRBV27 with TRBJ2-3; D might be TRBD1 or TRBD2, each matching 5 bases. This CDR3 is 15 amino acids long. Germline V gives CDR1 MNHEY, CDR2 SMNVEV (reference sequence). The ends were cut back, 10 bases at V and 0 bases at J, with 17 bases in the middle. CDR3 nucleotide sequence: TGTGCCACCTACCGGGGCTTATCTAGCACAGATACGCAGTATTTT. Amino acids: CATYRGLSSTDTQYF.

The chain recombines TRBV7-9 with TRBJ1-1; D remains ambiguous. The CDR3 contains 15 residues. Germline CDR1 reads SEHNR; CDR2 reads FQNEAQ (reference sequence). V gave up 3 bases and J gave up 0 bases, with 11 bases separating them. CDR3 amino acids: CASSFGNPLNTEAFF. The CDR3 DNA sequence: TGTGCCAGCAGCTTCGGAAATCCCTTGAACACTGAAGCTTTCTTT. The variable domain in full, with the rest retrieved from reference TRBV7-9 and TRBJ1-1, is DTGVSQNPRHKITKRGQNVTFRCDPISEHNRLYWYRQTLGQGPEFLTYFQNEAQLEKSRLLSDRFSAERPKGSFSTLEIQRTEQGDSAMYLCASSFGNPLNTEAFFGQGTRLTVV.

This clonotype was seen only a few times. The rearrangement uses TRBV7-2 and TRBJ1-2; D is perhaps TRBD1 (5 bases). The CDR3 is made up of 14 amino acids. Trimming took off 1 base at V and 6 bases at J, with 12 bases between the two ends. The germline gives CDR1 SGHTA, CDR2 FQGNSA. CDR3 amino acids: CASSLVGGGDGYTF. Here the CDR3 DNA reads TGTGCCAGCAGCTTAGTTGGGGGGGGAGATGGCTACACCTTC. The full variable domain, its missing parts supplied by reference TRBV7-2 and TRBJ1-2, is GAGVSQSPSNKVTEKGKDVELRCDPISGHTALYWYRQSLGQGLEFLIYFQGNSAPDKSGLPSDRFSAERTGGSVSTLTIQRTQQEDSAVYLCASSLVGGGDGYTFGSGTRLTVV.

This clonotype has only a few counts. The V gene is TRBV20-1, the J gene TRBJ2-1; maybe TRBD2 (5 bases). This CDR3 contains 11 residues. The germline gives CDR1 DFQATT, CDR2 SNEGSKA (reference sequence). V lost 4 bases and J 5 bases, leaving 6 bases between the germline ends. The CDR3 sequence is CSATGNNEQFF. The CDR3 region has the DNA TGCAGTGCTACCGGGAACAATGAGCAGTTCTTC.

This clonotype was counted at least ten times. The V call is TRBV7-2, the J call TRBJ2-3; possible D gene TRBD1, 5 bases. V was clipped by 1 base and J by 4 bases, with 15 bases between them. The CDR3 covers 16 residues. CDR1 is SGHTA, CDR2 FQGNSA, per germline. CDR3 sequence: CASSLGWPPGPDTQYF. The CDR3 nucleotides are TGTGCCAGCAGCTTAGGGTGGCCCCCAGGGCCAGATACGCAGTATTTT. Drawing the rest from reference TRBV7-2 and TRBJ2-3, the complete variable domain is GAGVSQSPSNKVTEKGKDVELRCDPISGHTALYWYRQSLGQGLEFLIYFQGNSAPDKSGLPSDRFSAERTGGSVSTLTIQRTQQEDSAVYLCASSLGWPPGPDTQYFGPGTRLTVL.

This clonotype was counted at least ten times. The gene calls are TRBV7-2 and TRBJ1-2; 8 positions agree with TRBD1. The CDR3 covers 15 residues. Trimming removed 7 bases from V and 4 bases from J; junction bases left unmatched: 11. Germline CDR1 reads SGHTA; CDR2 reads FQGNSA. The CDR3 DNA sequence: TGTGCCAGCACCCTTACCAGGGGGCTGGGCTATGGCTACACCTTC. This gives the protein CASTLTRGLGYGYTF. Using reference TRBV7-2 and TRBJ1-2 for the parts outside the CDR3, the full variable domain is GAGVSQSPSNKVTEKGKDVELRCDPISGHTALYWYRQSLGQGLEFLIYFQGNSAPDKSGLPSDRFSAERTGGSVSTLTIQRTQQEDSAVYLCASTLTRGLGYGYTFGSGTRLTVV.

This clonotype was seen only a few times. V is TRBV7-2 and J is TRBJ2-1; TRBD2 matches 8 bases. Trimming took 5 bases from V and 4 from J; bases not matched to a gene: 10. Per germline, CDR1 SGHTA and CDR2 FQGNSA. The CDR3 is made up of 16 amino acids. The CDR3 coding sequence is TGTGCCAGCAGCCCCGTAGCGGGGTGGTCGTACAATGAGCAGTTCTTC. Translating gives CASSPVAGWSYNEQFF.

The chain's CDR3 is CASSLRAGREAFYEQYF. DNA for the CDR3: TGTGCCAGCAGCTTAAGAGCGGGCAGAGAAGCGTTCTACGAGCAGTACTTC. This sequence joins TRBV4-2 and TRBJ2-7, with D maybe TRBD2 (6 bases). The CDR3 length is 17 residues. Looked up from germline, CDR1 is LGHNA and CDR2 is YNFKEQ. With 5 bases removed from V and 3 bases from J, the gap between germline ends came to 23 bases.

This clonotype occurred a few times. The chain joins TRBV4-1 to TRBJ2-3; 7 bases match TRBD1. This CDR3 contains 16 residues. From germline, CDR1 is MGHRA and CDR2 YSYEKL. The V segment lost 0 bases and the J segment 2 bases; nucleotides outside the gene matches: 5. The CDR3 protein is CASSQETGPPTDTQYF. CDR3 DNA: TGCGCCAGCAGCCAAGAGACAGGGCCACCCACAGATACGCAGTATTTT.

This chain's CDR3 is CATRSETDTQYF. Here the CDR3 DNA reads TGTGCCACTCGGAGTGAAACAGATACGCAGTATTTT. This chain connects TRBV6-1 to TRBJ2-3; D remains unclear. CDR1 and CDR2 from the germline V gene are MNHNS and SASEGT. V was cut by 10 bases and J by 3 bases, with 11 bases left in between. This CDR3 contains 12 residues.

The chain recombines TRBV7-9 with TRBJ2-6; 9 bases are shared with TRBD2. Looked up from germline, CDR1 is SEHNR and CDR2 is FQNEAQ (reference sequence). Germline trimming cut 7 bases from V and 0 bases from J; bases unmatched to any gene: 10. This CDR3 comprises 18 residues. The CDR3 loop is CASIGAGGPTSGANVLTF. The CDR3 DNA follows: TGTGCCAGCATTGGAGCGGGGGGCCCTACCTCTGGGGCCAACGTCCTGACTTTC.

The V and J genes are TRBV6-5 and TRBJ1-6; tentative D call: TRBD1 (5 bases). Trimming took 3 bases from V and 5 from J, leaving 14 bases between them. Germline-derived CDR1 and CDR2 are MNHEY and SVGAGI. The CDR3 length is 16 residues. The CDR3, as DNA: TGTGCCAGCAGTTATTCCTTCAGGGCGAATAATTCACCCCTCCACTTT. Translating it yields CASSYSFRANNSPLHF.

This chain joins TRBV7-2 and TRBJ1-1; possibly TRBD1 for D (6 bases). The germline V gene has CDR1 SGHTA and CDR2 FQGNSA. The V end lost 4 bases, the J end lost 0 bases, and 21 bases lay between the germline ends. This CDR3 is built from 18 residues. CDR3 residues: CASSSGTGTRGMNTEAFF. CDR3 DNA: TGTGCCAGCAGCTCCGGAACAGGAACGAGGGGGATGAACACTGAAGCTTTCTTT.

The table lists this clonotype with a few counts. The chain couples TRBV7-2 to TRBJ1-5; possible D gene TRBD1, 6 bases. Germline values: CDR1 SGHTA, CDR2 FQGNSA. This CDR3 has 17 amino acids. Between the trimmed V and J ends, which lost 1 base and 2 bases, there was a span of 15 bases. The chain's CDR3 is CASSLGGGTIGNQPQHF. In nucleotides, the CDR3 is TGTGCCAGCAGCTTAGGTGGGGGGACAATTGGCAATCAGCCCCAGCATTTT.

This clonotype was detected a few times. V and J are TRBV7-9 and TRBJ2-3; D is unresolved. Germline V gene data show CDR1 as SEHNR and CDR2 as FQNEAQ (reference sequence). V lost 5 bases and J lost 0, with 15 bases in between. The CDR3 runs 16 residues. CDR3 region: CASSPLDGLSTDTQYF. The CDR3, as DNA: TGTGCCAGCAGCCCGCTTGACGGGCTGAGCACAGATACGCAGTATTTT.

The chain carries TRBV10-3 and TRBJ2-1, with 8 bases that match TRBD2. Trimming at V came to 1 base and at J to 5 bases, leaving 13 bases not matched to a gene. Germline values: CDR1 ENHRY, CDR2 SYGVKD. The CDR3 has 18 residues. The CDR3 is CAISEWIAGTPSDNEQFF. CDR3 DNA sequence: TGTGCCATCAGTGAGTGGATAGCGGGGACTCCCAGCGACAATGAGCAGTTCTTC.

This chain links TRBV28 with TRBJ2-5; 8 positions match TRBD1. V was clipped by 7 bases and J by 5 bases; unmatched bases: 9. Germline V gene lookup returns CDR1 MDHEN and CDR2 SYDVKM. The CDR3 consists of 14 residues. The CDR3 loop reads CASMTPGGMETQYF. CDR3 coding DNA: TGTGCCAGCATGACCCCAGGGGGCATGGAGACCCAGTACTTC.

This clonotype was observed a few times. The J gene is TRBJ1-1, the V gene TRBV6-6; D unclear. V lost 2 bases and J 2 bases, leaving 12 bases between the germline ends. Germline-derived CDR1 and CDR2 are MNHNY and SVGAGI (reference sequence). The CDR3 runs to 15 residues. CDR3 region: CASSYPGRTNTEAFF. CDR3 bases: TGTGCCAGCAGTTACCCCGGACGGACTAACACTGAAGCTTTCTTT.

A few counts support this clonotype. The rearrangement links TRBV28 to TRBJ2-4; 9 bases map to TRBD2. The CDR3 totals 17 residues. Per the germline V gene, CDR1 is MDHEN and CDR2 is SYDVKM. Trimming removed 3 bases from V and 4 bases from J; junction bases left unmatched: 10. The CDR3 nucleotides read TGTGCCAGCAGTTTTGTTTTAGCGGGGGCCGTTAAAAACATTCAGTACTTC. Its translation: CASSFVLAGAVKNIQYF.

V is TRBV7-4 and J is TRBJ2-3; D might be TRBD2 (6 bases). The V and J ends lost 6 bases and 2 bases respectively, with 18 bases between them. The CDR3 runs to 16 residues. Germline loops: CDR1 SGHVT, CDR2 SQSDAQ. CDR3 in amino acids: CASREGLGSPTDTQYF. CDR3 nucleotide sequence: TGTGCCAGCAGGGAGGGGCTAGGAAGCCCCACAGATACGCAGTATTTT.

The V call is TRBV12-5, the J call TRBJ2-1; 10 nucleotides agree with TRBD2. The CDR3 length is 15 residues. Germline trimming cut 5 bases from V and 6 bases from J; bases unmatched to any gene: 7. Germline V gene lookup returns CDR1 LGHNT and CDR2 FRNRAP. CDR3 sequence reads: CASGRQAGGSNEQFF. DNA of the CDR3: TGTGCTAGTGGTAGACAAGCGGGAGGGTCCAATGAGCAGTTCTTC.

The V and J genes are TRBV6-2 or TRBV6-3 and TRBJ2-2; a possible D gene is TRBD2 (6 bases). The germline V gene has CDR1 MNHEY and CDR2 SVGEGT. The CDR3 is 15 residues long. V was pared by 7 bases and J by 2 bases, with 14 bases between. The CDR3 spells CASTVRDFNTGELFF. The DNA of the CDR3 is TGTGCCAGCACCGTACGGGACTTTAACACCGGGGAGCTGTTTTTT.

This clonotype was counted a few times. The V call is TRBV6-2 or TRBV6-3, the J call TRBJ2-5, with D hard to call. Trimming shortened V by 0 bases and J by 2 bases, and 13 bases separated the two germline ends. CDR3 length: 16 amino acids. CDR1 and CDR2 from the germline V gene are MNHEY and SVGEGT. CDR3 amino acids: CASSYSPRRAQETQYF. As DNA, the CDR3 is TGTGCCAGCAGTTACTCCCCCCGGCGCGCACAAGAGACCCAGTACTTC.

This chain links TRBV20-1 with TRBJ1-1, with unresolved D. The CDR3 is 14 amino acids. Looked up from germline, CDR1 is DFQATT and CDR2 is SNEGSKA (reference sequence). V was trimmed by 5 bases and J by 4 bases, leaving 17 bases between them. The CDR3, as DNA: TGCAGTGCTCCCCCGGCGGGGTTTGTCACTGAAGCTTTCTTT. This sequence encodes CSAPPAGFVTEAFF.

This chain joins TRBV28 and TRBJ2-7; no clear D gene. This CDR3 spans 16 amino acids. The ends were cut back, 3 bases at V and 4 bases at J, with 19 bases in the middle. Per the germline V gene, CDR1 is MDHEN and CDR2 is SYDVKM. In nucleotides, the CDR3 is TGTGCCAGCAGTTTCCCCCGGCACATAGCTCGGTACGAGCAGTACTTC. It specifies CASSFPRHIARYEQYF.

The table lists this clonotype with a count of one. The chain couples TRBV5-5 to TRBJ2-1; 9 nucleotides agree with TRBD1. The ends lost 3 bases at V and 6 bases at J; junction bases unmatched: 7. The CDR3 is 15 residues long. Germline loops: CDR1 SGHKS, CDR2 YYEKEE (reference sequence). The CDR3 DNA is TGTGCCAGCAGCTGGGGACAGGGTGAACTCAATGAGCAGTTCTTC. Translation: CASSWGQGELNEQFF.

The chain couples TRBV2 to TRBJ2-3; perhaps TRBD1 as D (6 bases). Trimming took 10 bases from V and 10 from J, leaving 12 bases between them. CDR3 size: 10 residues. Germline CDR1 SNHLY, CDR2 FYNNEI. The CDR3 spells CAKQGSAQYF. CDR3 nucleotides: TGTGCCAAACAGGGATCCGCGCAGTATTTT.

The CDR3 DNA sequence: TGTGCCATCAGTGATAAGGGAGACAATGAGCAGTTCTTC. Protein product: CAISDKGDNEQFF. The chain couples TRBV10-3 to TRBJ2-1; possible D gene TRBD2, 5 bases. V gave up 3 bases and J gave up 5 bases, with 8 bases separating them. There are 13 residues in the CDR3. Germline V gene sequence: CDR1 ENHRY, CDR2 SYGVKD.

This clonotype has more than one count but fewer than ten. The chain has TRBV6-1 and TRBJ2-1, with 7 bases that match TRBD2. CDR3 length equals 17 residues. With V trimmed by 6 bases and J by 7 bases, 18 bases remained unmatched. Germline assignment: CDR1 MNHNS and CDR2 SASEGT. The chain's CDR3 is CASSSPRWEGLSNEQFF. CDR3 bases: TGTGCCAGCAGCTCACCACGGTGGGAGGGGTTGTCAAATGAGCAGTTCTTC.